A single sample is the source of the 27 T cell receptor beta chains below, sequenced in a study of metastatic and nonmetastatic thyroid tumors. Ahead of thyroid surgery, no patient had received treatment of any kind. TCRdb re-clonotyped the PCR reads through MiXCR. The data show tens of thousands of clones, about 12% seen once. Sequenced: tumor tissue. These TCRs come from a female donor with papillary thyroid cancer or a benign thyroid nodule (not recorded which). Some clones in this sample may be carry-over from other donors' samples.

This clone has just a few counts. Being one base from a much bigger clone, this may be a read error. Other DNA sequences in this specimen translate into the identical CDR3. The V call is TRBV2, the J call TRBJ2-2, with D possibly matching TRBD2 (5 bases). The CDR3 is 13 amino acids. The V end lost 2 bases, the J end lost 11 bases, and 12 bases lay between the germline ends. Germline values: CDR1 SNHLY, CDR2 FYNNEI. CDR3 sequence (DNA): TGTGCCAGCAGTGAACTAGCAGGCGGTGAGCTGTTTTTT. Amino acid sequence: CASSELAGGELFF.

This clone was seen many times. J is TRBJ2-4 and V is TRBV2; D remains unclear. Looked up from germline, CDR1 is SNHLY and CDR2 is FYNNEI. CDR3 length equals 18 residues. Trimming removed 2 bases at V and 2 bases at J, with 19 bases between. CDR3 bases: TGTGCCAGCAGTGAACTCAAGGAGTCGGTAGTAACCAAAAACATTCAGTACTTC. It encodes CASSELKESVVTKNIQYF.

This clone was seen a few times. The chain uses TRBV18 and TRBJ2-1; 10 bases are shared with TRBD2. The V and J ends lost 6 bases and 3 bases, in that order; junction bases with no gene match: 8. The CDR3 totals 16 residues. Germline CDR1 and CDR2: KGHSH and LQKENI. The CDR3 region is CASSLSGRGFYNEQFF. For the CDR3, the DNA is TGTGCCAGCTCCCTCAGCGGGAGGGGATTCTACAATGAGCAGTTCTTC.

Note on this clone: This may be a read error: a much more frequent sequence differs by one nucleotide. The chain combines TRBV7-9 with TRBJ1-4; D perhaps matches TRBD1 (5 bases). With 3 bases removed from V and 4 bases from J, the gap between germline ends came to 12 bases. The CDR3 is made up of 15 amino acids. Germline-derived CDR1 and CDR2 are SEHNR and FQNEAQ (reference sequence). The CDR3 spells CASSLRWGGNEKLFF. For the CDR3, the DNA is TGTGCCAGCAGCTTGCGCTGGGGCGGTAATGAAAAACTGTTTTTT.

As regards this clone: A much larger clone lies one base from this, so it may be a read error. V usage is TRBV19 and J usage is TRBJ1-1; D is ambiguous. Deletions cut 3 bases from V and 1 base from J, with 9 bases between. The germline V gene has CDR1 LNHDA and CDR2 SQIVND (reference sequence). CDR3 length: 14 residues. DNA of the CDR3: TGTGCCAGTAGTATGATGACGGAGAACACTGAAGCTTTCTTT. The encoded protein is CASSMMTENTEAFF.

This clone turned up a few times. This may be a read error, as it is one base from a much larger clone. The DNA of the CDR3 is TGTGTCAGCACCCTAACAGATACGCAGTATTTT. Protein product: CVSTLTDTQYF. The V call is TRBV6-1, the J call TRBJ2-3; D uncertain. Germline V gene data show CDR1 as MNHNS and CDR2 as SASEGT. The CDR3 sequence is 11 residues long.

The table lists this clone with many counts. The chain combines TRBV6-1 with TRBJ2-3; D remains unclear. Germline-derived CDR1 and CDR2 are MNHNS and SASEGT. V was clipped by 6 bases and J by 0 bases, with 13 bases between them. This CDR3 has 15 amino acids. Here the CDR3 DNA reads TGTGCCAGCAGCCAAAGCATGGGCAGCACAGATACGCAGTATTTT. It translates to CASSQSMGSTDTQYF.

For this clone: This may arise from a read error, as a much more abundant clone is one base away. The chain uses TRBV9 and TRBJ1-5, with D tentatively TRBD1 (6 bases). The ends were cut back, 10 bases at V and 7 bases at J, with 21 bases in the middle. The CDR3 is made up of 14 amino acids. Germline loops: CDR1 SGDLS, CDR2 YYNGEE. CDR3 bases: TGTGCCTCCGGATGGGGGCCAGGCCGACAGCCCCAGCATTTT. It translates to CASGWGPGRQPQHF.

This clone was picked up many times. The chain joins TRBV10-1 to TRBJ2-2, with D possibly being TRBD1 or TRBD2 (5 bases each). Germline V gene sequence: CDR1 WNHNN, CDR2 SYGVQD (reference sequence). This CDR3 spans 14 amino acids. Trimming took off 6 bases at V and 3 bases at J, with 11 bases between the two ends. The CDR3 loop reads CASRSGSDTGELFF. The DNA for the CDR3 is TGCGCCAGCAGATCAGGGAGTGACACCGGGGAGCTGTTTTTT.

This clone was counted many times. V usage is TRBV6-1 and J usage is TRBJ2-5, with a tentative D call TRBD1 (6 bases). Trimming took off 5 bases at V and 2 bases at J, with 18 bases between the two ends. The CDR3 is 16 residues long. Germline V CDR1 and CDR2: MNHNS, SASEGT. The CDR3 region has the DNA TGTGCCAGCAGTTTATCCCAGGGGCTATCTCAAGAGACCCAGTACTTC. Residues: CASSLSQGLSQETQYF.

The chain links TRBV20-1 to TRBJ1-1, with D perhaps matching TRBD1 (5 bases). Germline-derived CDR1 and CDR2 are DFQATT and SNEGSKA (reference sequence). The CDR3 length is 14 residues. V lost 4 bases and J lost 3, with 15 bases in between. The CDR3 protein is CSATLGVGDTEAFF. The CDR3 DNA reads TGCAGTGCTACCCTTGGGGTGGGGGACACTGAAGCTTTCTTT.

The rearrangement uses TRBV9 and TRBJ2-2, with unresolved D. V was pared by 0 bases and J by 4 bases, with 10 bases between. Germline CDR1 and CDR2: SGDLS and YYNGEE. This CDR3 is 15 amino acids long. CDR3 sequence (DNA): TGTGCCAGCAGCGTAGTATCTGGACCCACCGGGGAGCTGTTTTTT. This encodes CASSVVSGPTGELFF.

This clone has ten or more counts. The chain uses TRBV11-1 and TRBJ2-1; 8 nucleotides line up with TRBD2. CDR3 size: 15 residues. Trimming cost V 1 base and J 7 bases; bases outside gene matches: 6. CDR1 is SGHAT, CDR2 FQDESV, per germline (reference sequence). The CDR3 here is CASSLVLAGGNEQFF. The CDR3 DNA follows: TGTGCCAGCAGCTTAGTCCTAGCGGGTGGTAATGAGCAGTTCTTC.

In this sample, this clone turned up many times. J is TRBJ1-2 and V is TRBV18; the D is unclear. The V gene lost 3 bases and the J gene lost 4 bases, with 12 bases spanning the gap. CDR3 length equals 14 residues. In germline, CDR1 is KGHSH, CDR2 LQKENI. CDR3 nucleotides: TGTGCCAGCTCACCCCAGGACGGGGTCTATGGCTACACCTTC. Translated, it gives CASSPQDGVYGYTF.

This clone was picked up many times. V and J are TRBV6-1 and TRBJ1-3; D is unresolved. The CDR3 has 13 amino acids. The V and J ends lost 8 bases and 0 bases respectively, with 8 bases between them. The germline CDR1 and CDR2 sequences are MNHNS and SASEGT. The CDR3 region is CASPRDSGNTIYF. The CDR3 DNA follows: TGTGCCAGCCCAAGAGACTCTGGAAACACCATATATTTT.

The chain joins TRBV20-1 to TRBJ2-7; tentatively, D is TRBD2 (6 bases). The V gene's germline CDR1 is DFQATT and CDR2 SNEGSKA (reference sequence). The CDR3 is 16 residues long. Trimming removed 3 bases from V and 6 bases from J, with 24 bases in between. The CDR3 region has the DNA TGCAGTGCTAGGGATAGGGCTAGCGTCAGGGTGGGCGAGCAGTACTTC. Protein sequence: CSARDRASVRVGEQYF.

This clone was seen repeatedly, ten times or more. The chain couples TRBV12-3 or TRBV12-4 to TRBJ2-3; D is unclear. The CDR3 totals 11 residues. Deletions cut 3 bases from V and 6 bases from J, with 4 bases between. The CDR3: CASSFRDTQYF. CDR3 bases: TGTGCCAGCAGTTTCCGGGATACGCAGTATTTT.

Many counts were recorded for this clone. V and J are TRBV4-1 and TRBJ1-4, with a possible D match to TRBD1 (5 bases). Per the germline V gene, CDR1 is MGHRA and CDR2 is YSYEKL. This CDR3 spans 15 amino acids. The V gene lost 0 bases and the J gene lost 11 bases, with 16 bases spanning the gap. CDR3 nucleotides: TGCGCCAGCAGCCAAGATGCGGGACCCATTTTCAAACTGTTTTTT. It yields the protein CASSQDAGPIFKLFF.

This clone has ten or more counts. This chain joins TRBV27 and TRBJ2-1; 10 nucleotides match TRBD2. Looked up from germline, CDR1 is MNHEY and CDR2 is SMNVEV (reference sequence). CDR3 length equals 14 residues. Trimming cost V 6 bases and J 7 bases; bases outside gene matches: 6. The CDR3 DNA sequence: TGTGCCAGCAGCAAATTGGGACTAGCGAATGAGCAGTTCTTC. Protein: CASSKLGLANEQFF.

This clone was seen ten or more times. Other nucleotide sequences in the sample specify the same CDR3. This sequence joins TRBV6-7 and TRBJ2-2; D gene ambiguous. TRBV6-7 is an ORF; its function is uncertain. This CDR3 has 16 residues. V lost 0 bases to trimming and J lost 0 bases, with 8 bases between them. CDR3 bases: TGTGCCAGCAGTTACTCGATCTATACGAACACCGGGGAGCTGTTTTTT. Its protein is CASSYSIYTNTGELFF.

This clone was found many times. The V and J genes are TRBV20-1 and TRBJ1-4; the D is unclear. The CDR3 has 15 amino acids. In germline, CDR1 is DFQATT, CDR2 SNEGSKA (reference sequence). V lost 3 bases and J 5 bases, leaving 16 bases between the germline ends. The CDR3 bases are TGCAGTGCTAGCCGTTTGGGAGGGCTAAATGAAAAACTGTTTTTT. Its protein is CSASRLGGLNEKLFF.

This clone was observed a handful of times. Given a much more abundant clone one base away, this may be a read error. The sample contains more than one DNA sequence encoding this CDR3. CDR3 protein: CASRPGTTTDTQYF. CDR3 bases: TGTGCCAGCAGGCCCGGGACGACCACAGATACGCAGTATTTT. This chain joins TRBV2 and TRBJ2-3; D assignment may be TRBD1 or TRBD2 (5 bases each). Germline assignment: CDR1 SNHLY and CDR2 FYNNEI. This CDR3 has 14 residues. V shed 6 bases and J shed 2 bases, with 12 bases lying between them.

This clone was recorded a few times. A read error may account for a junction end that differs from germline. The V gene is TRBV5-4, the J gene TRBJ2-7; 9 nucleotides line up with TRBD2. Germline loops: CDR1 SGHNT, CDR2 YYREEE (reference sequence). CDR3 length equals 16 residues. The CDR3 DNA follows: TGTGCCAGCATCTTGTGGGCTAGCGGGACTACCTACGAGCAGTACTTC. Its translation: CASILWASGTTYEQYF.

There are many counts of this clone. The chain is built from TRBV5-5 and TRBJ2-2, with D unclear. In germline, CDR1 is SGHKS, CDR2 YYEKEE (reference sequence). Trimming left V 0 bases short and J 2 bases short, with 2 bases between. CDR3 length equals 13 residues. The CDR3 bases are TGTGCCAGCAGCTTGGCAAACACCGGGGAGCTGTTTTTT. Translated: CASSLANTGELFF. Drawing the rest from reference TRBV5-5 and TRBJ2-2, the complete variable domain is DAGVTQSPTHLIKTRGQQVTLRCSPISGHKSVSWYQQVLGQGPQFIFQYYEKEERGRGNFPDRFSARQFPNYSSELNVNALLLGDSALYLCASSLANTGELFFGEGSRLTVL.

This clone was detected many times. The chain is built from TRBV20-1 and TRBJ2-3; a possible D gene is TRBD2 (6 bases). V lost 6 bases and J 4 bases, leaving 17 bases between the germline ends. The germline V gene encodes CDR1 DFQATT and CDR2 SNEGSKA (reference sequence). The CDR3 spans 14 residues. The CDR3 nucleotides are TGCAGTGCGGGCCGGGTAGCGGCATCAGATACGCAGTATTTT. Translated: CSAGRVAASDTQYF.

The sample holds many counts of this clone. This chain joins TRBV5-1 and TRBJ1-1; D unresolved. Germline lookup yields CDR1 SGHRS and CDR2 YFSETQ. The CDR3 sequence is 13 residues long. V was cut by 3 bases and J by 11 bases, with 17 bases left in between. CDR3 coding DNA: TGCGCCAGCAGCTCCGATATTGTGGCGATGGCTTTCTTT. As protein: CASSSDIVAMAFF.

This clone was seen repeatedly, ten times or more. The chain recombines TRBV28 with TRBJ1-5; D is unclear. Germline CDR1 is MDHEN and CDR2 is SYDVKM. Trimming left V 3 bases short and J 5 bases short, with 5 bases between. The CDR3 runs to 12 residues. The CDR3 loop reads CASSLGYQPQHF. DNA of the CDR3: TGTGCCAGCAGTTTGGGTTATCAGCCCCAGCATTTT.